Listed below are T cell receptor beta chains from one sample, sequenced in a study of OX40 agonist ivuxolimab in advanced cancers. Method: immunoSEQ multiplex PCR; TCRdb's copy keeps in-frame clones and lacks some. The sample includes 40,000 to 50,000 clones, 85% to 90% seen only once; the top ten take about a third. This sample comprised CD4+ or CD8+ T cells sorted from blood, obtained in a trial of the OX40 agonist ivuxolimab. The receptor set was obtained from an adult with an advanced solid tumor such as melanoma, head and neck, liver or kidney cancer. The CDR3 runs from the conserved cysteine through the conserved F or W. A D gene is named only where the DNA matches it firmly. Some rows have no size entry. The others give once, few or many, or a class for an expanded clone.

v_call	d_call	j_call	clone_size	cdr3_nt	cdr3_aa
TRBV19	TRBD2	TRBJ2-2	-	TGTGCCAGTAAGGTGGCGGGAGGTCCCGGGGAGCTGTTTTTT	CASKVAGGPGELFF
TRBV5-4	-	TRBJ2-5	-	TGTGCCAGCAGCTTGGACGGCAGAAAAGAGACCCAGTACTTC	CASSLDGRKETQYF
TRBV19	-	TRBJ2-5	-	TGTGCCAGTAGGGACAGCCAAGAGACCCAGTACTTC	CASRDSQETQYF
TRBV10-1	-	TRBJ1-2	few	TGCGCCAGCAGTGAGTATCGGGCAGGAGGAGGCTACACCTTC	CASSEYRAGGGYTF
TRBV19	-	TRBJ2-1	-	TGTGCCAGTAGTCGCTTACAACAGGGTTACAATGAGCAGTTCTTC	CASSRLQQGYNEQFF
TRBV29-1	TRBD2	TRBJ2-1	few	TGCAGCGTTGAGGGTTGGGAGGGTAGCTTGGATGAGCAGTTCTTC	CSVEGWEGSLDEQFF
TRBV4-2	TRBD1	TRBJ2-5	-	TGTGCCAGCAGCCAAGGGCCACAGGGGACCCAAGAGACCCAGTACTTC	CASSQGPQGTQETQYF
TRBV7-3	-	TRBJ1-5	few	TGTGCCAGCAGCCCCTTGATCGGCCGACAGTTCCAACAGCCCCAGCATTTT	CASSPLIGRQFQQPQHF
TRBV18	-	TRBJ1-1	-	TGTGCCAGCTCACCACCGAAAGCGATGAACACTGAAGCTTTCTTT	CASSPPKAMNTEAFF
TRBV5-1	TRBD1	TRBJ2-7	-	TGCGCCAGCAGCTTGGGGACAGGGAAATACGAGCAGTACTTC	CASSLGTGKYEQYF
TRBV10-3	-	TRBJ2-3	-	TGTGCCATCAGTGAGGTGGGGTCCACCACAGATACGCAGTATTTT	CAISEVGSTTDTQYF
TRBV7-8	TRBD2	TRBJ2-1	-	TGTGCCAGCAGCGTTGTGACTAGCGGGGTGAGGCAGTTCTTC	CASSVVTSGVRQFF
TRBV7-8	TRBD2	TRBJ2-1	-	TGTGCCAGCAGCGGAGGAGGATGGTTGGGGGGGGAGAATGAGCAGTTCTTC	CASSGGGWLGGENEQFF
TRBV21-1	-	TRBJ2-5	once	TGTGCCAGCAGCAAAGGGAGTGGCAGGTCGGGACTAGCGGGAGAAGAGACCCAGTACTTC	CASSKGSGRSGLAGEETQYF
TRBV4-1	TRBD2	TRBJ2-4	-	TGCGCCAGCGGGGGGGGGAAAAACATTCAGTACTTC	CASGGGKNIQYF
TRBV5-8	TRBD1	TRBJ1-2	-	TGTGCCAGCAGCGCGTCGAAACAGGGGGGCTACACCTTC	CASSASKQGGYTF
TRBV4-1	TRBD1	TRBJ1-4	-	TGCGCCAGCAGCCAGACAGGGGTCGAGGAAAAACTGTTTTTT	CASSQTGVEEKLFF
TRBV2	TRBD2	TRBJ2-3	-	TGTGCCAGCACGGCGGGGAGGGGAGCAGATACGCAGTATTTT	CASTAGRGADTQYF
TRBV18	-	TRBJ2-2	-	TGTGCCAGCTCACCCGACAGCACCGGGGAGCTGTTTTTT	CASSPDSTGELFF
TRBV19	-	TRBJ1-2	-	TGTGCCAGTAGTGGGGGACACCTATCCCCTAACTATGGCTACACCTTC	CASSGGHLSPNYGYTF
TRBV6-1	-	TRBJ1-1	-	TGTGCCAGCCGACTCCGGACAGTGCTCACTGAAGCTTTCTTT	CASRLRTVLTEAFF
TRBV2	-	TRBJ2-1	-	TGTGCCAGCAGTCTACAGGGATACAATGAGCAGTTCTTC	CASSLQGYNEQFF
TRBV2	-	TRBJ2-7	once	TGTGCCAGCAGTGAATCCAGGGAGTTAACCTACGAGCAGTACTTC	CASSESRELTYEQYF
TRBV19	TRBD2	TRBJ2-2	once	TGTGCCAGTAGTCGGACTAGCCCCGGGGAGCTGTTTTTT	CASSRTSPGELFF
TRBV6-1	-	TRBJ1-5	-	TGTGCCAGCAGTACTAGCAATCAGCCCCAGCATTTT	CASSTSNQPQHF
TRBV5-4	TRBD1	TRBJ2-2	once	TGTGCCAGCAGCCGGGGACAGATGAACACCGGGGAGCTGTTTTTT	CASSRGQMNTGELFF
TRBV2	-	TRBJ1-2	few	TGTGCCAGCAGTGAAGCGCTCTTAAGCTATGGCTACACCTTC	CASSEALLSYGYTF
TRBV11-1	TRBD2	TRBJ2-3	-	TGTGCCAGCAGCCCTAGCGGGGGGGCCACAGATACGCAGTATTTT	CASSPSGGATDTQYF